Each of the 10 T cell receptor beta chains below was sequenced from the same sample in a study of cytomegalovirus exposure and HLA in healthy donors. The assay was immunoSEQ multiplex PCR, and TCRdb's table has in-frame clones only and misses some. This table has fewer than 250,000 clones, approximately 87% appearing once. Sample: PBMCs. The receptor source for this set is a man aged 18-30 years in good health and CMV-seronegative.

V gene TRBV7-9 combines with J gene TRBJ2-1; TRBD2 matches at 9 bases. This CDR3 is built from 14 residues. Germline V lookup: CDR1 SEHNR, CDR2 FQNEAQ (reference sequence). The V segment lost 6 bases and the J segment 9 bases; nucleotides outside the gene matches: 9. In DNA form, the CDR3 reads TGTGCCAGCAGAGGTCTAGCGGGACTGGTTGAGCAGTTCTTC. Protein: CASRGLAGLVEQFF.

CDR3 nucleotide sequence: TGTGCCAGCACACCGGGACTAGCCCCAACCGGGGAGCTGTTTTTT. Amino acid sequence: CASTPGLAPTGELFF. The chain uses TRBV4-2 and TRBJ2-2; 9 nucleotides agree with TRBD2. The CDR3 extends over 15 amino acids. Germline trimming cut 7 bases from V and 5 bases from J; bases unmatched to any gene: 8. In germline, CDR1 is LGHNA, CDR2 YNFKEQ.

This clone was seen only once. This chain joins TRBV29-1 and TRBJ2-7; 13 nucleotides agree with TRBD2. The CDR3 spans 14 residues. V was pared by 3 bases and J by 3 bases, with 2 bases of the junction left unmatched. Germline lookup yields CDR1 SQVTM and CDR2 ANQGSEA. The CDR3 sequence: CSVEGTSGIYEQYF. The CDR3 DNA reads TGCAGCGTTGAGGGGACTAGCGGGATCTACGAGCAGTACTTC.

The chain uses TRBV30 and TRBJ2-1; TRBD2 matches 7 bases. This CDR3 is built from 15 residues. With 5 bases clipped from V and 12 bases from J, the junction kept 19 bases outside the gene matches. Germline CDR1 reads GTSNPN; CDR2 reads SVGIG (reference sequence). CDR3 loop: CAWRRTSAHTSTQFF. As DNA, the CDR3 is TGTGCCTGGCGACGCACTAGCGCCCACACTTCGACGCAGTTCTTC. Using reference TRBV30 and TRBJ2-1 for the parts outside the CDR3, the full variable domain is SQTIHQWPATLVQPVGSPLSLECTVEGTSNPNLYWYRQAAGRGLQLLFYSVGIGQISSEVPQNLSASRPQDRQFILSSKKLLLSDSGFYLCAWRRTSAHTSTQFFGPGTRLTVL.

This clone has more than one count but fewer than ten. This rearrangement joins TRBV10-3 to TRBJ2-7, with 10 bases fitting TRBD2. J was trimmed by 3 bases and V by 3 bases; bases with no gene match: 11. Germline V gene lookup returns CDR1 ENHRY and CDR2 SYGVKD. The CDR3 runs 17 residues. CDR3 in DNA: TGTGCCATCAGTGACATCGGGGGAACTAGCGGGAACTACGAGCAGTACTTC. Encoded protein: CAISDIGGTSGNYEQYF.

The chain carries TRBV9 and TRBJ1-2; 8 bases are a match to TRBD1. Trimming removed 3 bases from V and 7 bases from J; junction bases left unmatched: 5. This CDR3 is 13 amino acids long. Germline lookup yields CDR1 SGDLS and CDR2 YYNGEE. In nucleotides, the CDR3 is TGTGCCAGCAGCGCCAGGGGGCTGGGTGGCTACACCTTC. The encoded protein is CASSARGLGGYTF.

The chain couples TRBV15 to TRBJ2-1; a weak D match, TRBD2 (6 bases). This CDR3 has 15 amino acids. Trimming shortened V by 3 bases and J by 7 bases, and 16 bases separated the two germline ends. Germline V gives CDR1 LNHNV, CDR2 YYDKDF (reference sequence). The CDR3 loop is CATSRERLVVNEQFF. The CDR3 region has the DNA TGTGCCACCAGCAGGGAGAGACTAGTAGTAAATGAGCAGTTCTTC. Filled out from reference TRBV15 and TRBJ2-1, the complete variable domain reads DAMVIQNPRYQVTQFGKPVTLSCSQTLNHNVMYWYQQKSSQAPKLLFHYYDKDFNNEADTPDNFQSRRPNTSFCFLDIRSPGLGDTAMYLCATSRERLVVNEQFFGPGTRLTVL.

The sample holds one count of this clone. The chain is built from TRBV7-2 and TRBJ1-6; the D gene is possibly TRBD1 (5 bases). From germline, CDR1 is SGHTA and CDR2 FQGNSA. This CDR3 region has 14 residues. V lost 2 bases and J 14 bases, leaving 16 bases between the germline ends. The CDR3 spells CASSLSGGGGALHF. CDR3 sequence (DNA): TGTGCCAGCAGCTTATCGGGCGGGGGTGGAGCCCTCCACTTT.

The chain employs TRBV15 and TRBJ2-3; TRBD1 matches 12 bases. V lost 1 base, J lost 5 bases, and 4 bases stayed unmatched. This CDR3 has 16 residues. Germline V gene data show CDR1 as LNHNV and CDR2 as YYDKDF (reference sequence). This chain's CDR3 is CATSRGDRGLEDTQYF. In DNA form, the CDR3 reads TGTGCCACCAGCAGAGGGGACAGGGGGCTGGAAGATACGCAGTATTTT.

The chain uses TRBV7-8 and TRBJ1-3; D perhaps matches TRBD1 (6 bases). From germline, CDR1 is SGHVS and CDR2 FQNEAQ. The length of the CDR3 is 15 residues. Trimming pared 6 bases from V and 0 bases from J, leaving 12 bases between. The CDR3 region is CASRGTRGSGNTIYF. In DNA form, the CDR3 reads TGTGCCAGCAGGGGAACCAGGGGCTCTGGAAACACCATATATTTT. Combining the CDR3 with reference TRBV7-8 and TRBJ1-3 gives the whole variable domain GAGVSQSPRYKVAKRGQDVALRCDPISGHVSLFWYQQALGQGPEFLTYFQNEAQLDKSGLPSDRFFAERPEGSVSTLKIQRTQQEDSAVYLCASRGTRGSGNTIYFGEGSWLTVV.